The rows below give T cell receptor beta chains drawn from one sample of a study of regulatory T cells in long-lasting Graves disease. TCRdb re-called the multiplex PCR reads with MiXCR, one entry per CDR3 protein. The sample consists of 350,000 to 550,000 distinct CDR3 sequences, roughly 15% of them appearing once. The data were also submitted as part of a second study, on T cells in Graves' hyperthyroidism and ophthalmopathy.

The sample here was peripheral blood mononuclear cells (PBMCs), taken at new diagnosis, from a patient treated with antithyroid drugs. These TCRs come from a woman under 30 with Graves disease. The CDR3 runs from the conserved cysteine through the conserved F or W. The D gene is left open where the match is weak. Part of the rows lack a size; the others show once, few, many or a class for expanded clones.

>-|TRBJ2-7|-|TRBV6-5
TGTGCCAGCAGTTATTCAAGGGTCAACTACGAGCAGTACTTC
CASSYSRVNYEQYF
>-|TRBJ1-3|few|TRBV7-2
TGTGCCAGCAGCCCAGAAGGATGGAAATCTGGAAACACCATATATTTT
CASSPEGWKSGNTIYF
>-|TRBJ2-2|few|TRBV15
TGTGCCACCAGCGGGGGACGCGACAGTCCAGAAAAGATCGGGGAGCTGTTTTTT
CATSGGRDSPEKIGELFF
>TRBD2|TRBJ2-1|-|TRBV10-1
TGCGCCAGCAGTGAAACTAGCGGGAGGGCCTGGGATGAGCAGTTCTTC
CASSETSGRAWDEQFF
>TRBD1|TRBJ2-5|many|TRBV7-2
TGTGCCAGCAGCACCCAGGGGGCGTGGGAGACCCAGTACTTC
CASSTQGAWETQYF
>-|TRBJ2-2|-|TRBV12-3/TRBV12-4
TGTGCCAGCAAAGCAAGACTAGAGGGGGACACCGGGGAGCTGTTTTTT
CASKARLEGDTGELFF
>TRBD1|TRBJ2-1|-|TRBV12-3/TRBV12-4
TGTGCCAGCAGACCAGACAGGGGAATGCGGAATGAGCAGTTCTTC
CASRPDRGMRNEQFF
>-|TRBJ1-3|many|TRBV3-1
TGTGCCAGCAGCCAAGGACTGTCTGGAAACACCATATATTTT
CASSQGLSGNTIYF
>TRBD2|TRBJ2-7|many|TRBV5-1
TGCGCCAGCAGCTTGGTGGTAGTTGGGACTAGCGGGTCCTACGAGCAGTACTTC
CASSLVVVGTSGSYEQYF
>TRBD2|TRBJ2-1|many|TRBV3-1
TGTGCCAGCGGTCGAACGGGAGGGAGCTCCTACAATGAGCAGTTCTTC
CASGRTGGSSYNEQFF
>TRBD1|TRBJ1-2|few|TRBV7-9
TGTGCCAGCAGCTTCATAGGGGGACAGGGCTATGGCTACACCTTC
CASSFIGGQGYGYTF
>TRBD1|TRBJ2-3|many|TRBV20-1
TGCAGTGCTACTGGACAGGGGAGCACAGATACGCAGTATTTT
CSATGQGSTDTQYF
>-|TRBJ1-1|few|TRBV30
TGTGCCTGGACTACCTTAGGGCCGAGCACTGAAGCTTTCTTT
CAWTTLGPSTEAFF
>-|TRBJ2-1|-|TRBV7-3
TGTGCCAGCAGCACTGTCTCGGACAATGAGCAGTTCTTC
CASSTVSDNEQFF
>-|TRBJ2-3|-|TRBV19
TGTGCCAGTAGTATACTGGGAGAGGTCACAGATACGCAGTATTTT
CASSILGEVTDTQYF
>-|TRBJ2-7|-|TRBV28
TGTGCCAGCAAGCCCCAGGGGCACTACGAGCAGTACTTC
CASKPQGHYEQYF
>-|TRBJ1-4|-|TRBV9
TGTGCCAGCAGCCCGGGGCAGGGGAGCGAAAAACTGTTTTTT
CASSPGQGSEKLFF
>TRBD1|TRBJ2-5|-|TRBV11-2
TGTGCCAGCAGCTTATTCTTATCCAGTGAGGGGGCACCGCGGGAGACCCAGTACTTC
CASSLFLSSEGAPRETQYF
>-|TRBJ1-5|few|TRBV19
TGTGCCAGTAGTATGTGGGATAGCAATCAGCCCCAGCATTTT
CASSMWDSNQPQHF
>TRBD1|TRBJ1-2|few|TRBV6-2/TRBV6-3
TGTGCCAGCAGTTACTCAGTCGGGTTTGGGACAGGGGGTGGCTATGGCTACACCTTC
CASSYSVGFGTGGGYGYTF
>-|TRBJ2-7|-|TRBV6-2/TRBV6-3
TGTGCCAGCAGTAGACGACAGGCCTACGAGCAGTACTTC
CASSRRQAYEQYF
>TRBD2|TRBJ2-1|few|TRBV6-5
TGTGCCAGCAGTTACTCCCAGGGACTAGCGGGAGTATACGGGCAGTTCTTC
CASSYSQGLAGVYGQFF
>-|TRBJ2-3|-|TRBV19
TGTGCCAGTAGTATCCCGGCCTCGGGAGTAAGGAATTTT
CASSIPASGVRNF
>TRBD1|TRBJ1-1|few|TRBV18
TGTGCCAGCTCACCAACAGGACAGGGGGCTGTTGAAGCTTTCTTT
CASSPTGQGAVEAFF
>TRBD2|TRBJ2-1|-|TRBV30
TGTGCCTGGAGTGGGTTAGCGGGGATCTACAATGAGCAGTTCTTC
CAWSGLAGIYNEQFF
>-|TRBJ2-1|-|TRBV29-1
TGCAGCGTCGGGCCTCGGGGAACCTACAATGAGCAGTTCTTC
CSVGPRGTYNEQFF
>-|TRBJ1-5|many|TRBV15
TGTGCCACCAGCAGTAATGTACGGACTCAGCCCCAGCATTTT
CATSSNVRTQPQHF
>-|TRBJ2-2|-|TRBV11-3
TGTGCCAGCAGCTTAAGTTCGGCTCGGGAGCTGTTTTTT
CASSLSSARELFF
>-|TRBJ2-3|few|TRBV19
TGTGCCAGTAGTATTTCGGGGGCCAGCACAGATACGCAGTATTTT
CASSISGASTDTQYF
>-|TRBJ1-5|many|TRBV20-1
TGCAGTGCTAGATACCGGGACACCCATCAGCCCCAGCATTTT
CSARYRDTHQPQHF
>TRBD1|TRBJ2-1|many|TRBV11-2
TGTGCCAGCAGCTTAGATCAGGGGGCGGGGTACAATGAGCAGTTCTTC
CASSLDQGAGYNEQFF
>-|TRBJ2-3|-|TRBV9
TGTGCCAGCAGCGTAGATGGCGGAGCTAGCACAGATACGCAGTATTTT
CASSVDGGASTDTQYF
>TRBD1|TRBJ2-3|few|TRBV4-3
TGCGCCAGCAGCCAAGATAAAGGACAGGGACTGTTGACAGATACGCAGTATTTT
CASSQDKGQGLLTDTQYF
>TRBD2|TRBJ2-4|few|TRBV6-5
TGTGCCAGCAGTTATATGCCTAGCGGGAGGAGGGCCAAAAACATTCAGTACTTC
CASSYMPSGRRAKNIQYF
>-|TRBJ2-1|-|TRBV20-1
TGCAGTGCAAAGATCCGGGGTGAGCAGTTCTTC
CSAKIRGEQFF
>TRBD2|TRBJ2-3|many|TRBV7-3
TGTGCCAGCAGCCTATCCGGGACTAGCGGAGGGACGCAGTATTTT
CASSLSGTSGGTQYF
>-|TRBJ1-2|many|TRBV12-5
TGTGCTAGTGGTTTGTCGGGATTTAACTATGGCTACACCTTC
CASGLSGFNYGYTF
>TRBD2|TRBJ2-7|-|TRBV28
TGTGCCAGCAGTTACCGAGCGGGAGGGCCCTACGAGCAGTACTTC
CASSYRAGGPYEQYF
>-|TRBJ2-7|-|TRBV20-1
TGCAGTGCTCCCCGGGACCTCTCCTACGAGCAGTACTTC
CSAPRDLSYEQYF
>-|TRBJ1-4|few|TRBV6-5
TGTGCCAGCAGTTACTTCAACTCCCCGACGACGGATGAAAAACTGTTTTTT
CASSYFNSPTTDEKLFF
>-|TRBJ2-2|-|TRBV6-2/TRBV6-3
TGTGCCAGCAGTACTACGGGACAAAACACCGGGGAGCTGTTTTTT
CASSTTGQNTGELFF
>TRBD2|TRBJ2-1|few|TRBV19
TGTGCCAGTAGTATCGGGCTAGCGGAGCTTAAGACTAACAATGAGCAGTTCTTC
CASSIGLAELKTNNEQFF
>TRBD2|TRBJ2-5|many|TRBV7-2
TGTGCCAGCAGCTTTAAAGTACTAGCGGATGCTGCACAAGAGACCCAGTACTTC
CASSFKVLADAAQETQYF
>-|TRBJ1-1|-|TRBV7-3
TGTGCCAGCAGCTTAATGGACGGAGAAGCTTTCTTT
CASSLMDGEAFF
>TRBD2|TRBJ2-7|many|TRBV11-2
TGTGCCAGCAGCCAGCGGACTAGCGGGAGAACCACCTACGAGCAGTACTTC
CASSQRTSGRTTYEQYF
>-|TRBJ2-7|many|TRBV20-1
TGCAGTGCTAGAGGAGCAAGCGGAGCCTCCTACGAGCAGTACTTC
CSARGASGASYEQYF
>-|TRBJ1-4|many|TRBV28
TGTGCCAGCAGTTTGACGGGTCCCCTAAATAATGAAAAACTGTTTTTT
CASSLTGPLNNEKLFF
>-|TRBJ2-7|-|TRBV30
TGTGCCTGGAGTGTCTTCGGTCAGGGCGCAAGGAGGTACTACGAGCAGTACTTC
CAWSVFGQGARRYYEQYF
>TRBD2|TRBJ2-2|many|TRBV5-6
TGTGCCAGCAGCTCGCGACTAGCGGGAAACACCGGGGAGCTGTTTTTT
CASSSRLAGNTGELFF